The entry below describes one T cell receptor (beta chain). What it binds is not known. Measured with immunoSEQ multiplex PCR; TCRdb has only the in-frame clones, and not every one. The sample lists over a million clones, around 97% occurring once. This sample was included in a study of shared clonotypes between healthy human individuals. Study-wide points: Though the depth was large, rarefaction showed that sorted-subset sequencing was incomplete. Among the subsets, naive ones generally showed larger estimated richness than memory ones. Donor scarcity curtailed the genetic and exposure-history diversity represented herein.

The V and J ends lost 2 bases and 1 base respectively, with 8 bases between them. The CDR3 covers 14 residues. Looked up from germline, CDR1 is SGHVS and CDR2 is FQNEAQ. V is TRBV7-8 and J is TRBJ1-1; D is unresolved. The sample was naive CD4+ T cells sorted from blood. Stated subset: CD45RA+ positively selected. This clonotype originated in a man aged 25 to 40 in good health. The CDR3 DNA is TGTGCCAGCAGCTTATCTTCGGGGAACACTGAAGCTTTCTTT. This codes for CASSLSSGNTEAFF.